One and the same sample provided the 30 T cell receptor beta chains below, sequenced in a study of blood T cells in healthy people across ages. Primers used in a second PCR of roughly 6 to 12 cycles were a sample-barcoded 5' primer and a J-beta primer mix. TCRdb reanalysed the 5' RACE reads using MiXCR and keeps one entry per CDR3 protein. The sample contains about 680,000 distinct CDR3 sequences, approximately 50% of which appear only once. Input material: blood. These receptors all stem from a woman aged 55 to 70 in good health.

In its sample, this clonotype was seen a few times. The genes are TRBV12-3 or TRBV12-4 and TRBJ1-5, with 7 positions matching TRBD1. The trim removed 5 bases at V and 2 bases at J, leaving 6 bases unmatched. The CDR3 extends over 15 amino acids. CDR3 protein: CASSQGVEGNQPQHF. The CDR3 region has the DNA TGTGCCAGCAGTCAGGGGGTTGAGGGCAATCAGCCCCAGCATTTT.

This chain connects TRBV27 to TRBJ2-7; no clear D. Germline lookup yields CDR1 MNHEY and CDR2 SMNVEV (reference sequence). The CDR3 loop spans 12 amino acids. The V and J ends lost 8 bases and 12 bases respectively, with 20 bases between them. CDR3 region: CASSGFQETPYF. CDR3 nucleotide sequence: TGTGCCAGCTCTGGGTTCCAAGAGACCCCGTACTTC.

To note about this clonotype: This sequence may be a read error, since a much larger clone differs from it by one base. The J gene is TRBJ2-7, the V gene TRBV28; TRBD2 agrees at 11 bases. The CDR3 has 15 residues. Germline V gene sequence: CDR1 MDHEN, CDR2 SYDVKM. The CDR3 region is CASSPLAGGEYGQYF. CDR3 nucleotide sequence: TGTGCCAGCAGTCCTTTAGCGGGAGGGGAATACGGGCAGTACTTC.

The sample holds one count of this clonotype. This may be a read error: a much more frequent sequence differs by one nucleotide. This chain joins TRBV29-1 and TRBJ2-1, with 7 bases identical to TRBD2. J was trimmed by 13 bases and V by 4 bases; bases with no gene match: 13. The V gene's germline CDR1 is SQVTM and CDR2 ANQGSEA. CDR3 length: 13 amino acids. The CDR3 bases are TGCAGCGTTGCTTTGGCCGCGCGGGAGACCCAGTTCTTC. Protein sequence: CSVALAARETQFF.

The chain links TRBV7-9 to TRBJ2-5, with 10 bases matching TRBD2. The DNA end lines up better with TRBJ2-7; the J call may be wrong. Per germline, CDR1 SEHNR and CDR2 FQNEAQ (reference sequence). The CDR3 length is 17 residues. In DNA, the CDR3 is TGTGCCAGCAGCTCTCTAGTTCCGGGACTAGCGAGGTACGAGCAGTACTTC. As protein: CASSSLVPGLARYEQYF.

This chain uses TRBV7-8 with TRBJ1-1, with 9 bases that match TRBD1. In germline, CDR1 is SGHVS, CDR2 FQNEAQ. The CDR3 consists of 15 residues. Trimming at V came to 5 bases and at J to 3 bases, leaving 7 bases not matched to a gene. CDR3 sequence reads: CASSPTGTGYTEAFF. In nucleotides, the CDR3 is TGTGCCAGCAGCCCAACCGGGACAGGGTACACTGAAGCTTTCTTT.

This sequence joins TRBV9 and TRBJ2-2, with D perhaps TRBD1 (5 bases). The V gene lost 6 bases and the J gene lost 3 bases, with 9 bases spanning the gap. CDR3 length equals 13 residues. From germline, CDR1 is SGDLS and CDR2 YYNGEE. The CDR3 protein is CASNTGDTGELFF. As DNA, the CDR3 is TGTGCCAGCAATACAGGAGACACCGGGGAGCTGTTTTTT.

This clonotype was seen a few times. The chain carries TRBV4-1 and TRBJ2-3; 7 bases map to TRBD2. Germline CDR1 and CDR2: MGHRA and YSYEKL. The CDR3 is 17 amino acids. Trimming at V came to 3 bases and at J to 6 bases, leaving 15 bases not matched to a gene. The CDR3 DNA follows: TGCGCCAGCAGCCACCCGGCTCGGACTAGTCAGTTGGATACGCAGTATTTT. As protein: CASSHPARTSQLDTQYF.

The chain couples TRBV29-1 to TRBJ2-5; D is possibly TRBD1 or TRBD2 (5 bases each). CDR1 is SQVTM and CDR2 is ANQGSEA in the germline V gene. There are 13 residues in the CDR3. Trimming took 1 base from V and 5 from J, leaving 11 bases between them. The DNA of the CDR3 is TGCAGCGTTGAAGGGGGGAAAAGGGAGACCCAGTACTTC. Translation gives CSVEGGKRETQYF.

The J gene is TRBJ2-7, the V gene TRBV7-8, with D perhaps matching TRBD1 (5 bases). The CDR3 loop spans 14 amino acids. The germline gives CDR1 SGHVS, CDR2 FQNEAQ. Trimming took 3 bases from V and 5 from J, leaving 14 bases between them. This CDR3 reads CASSFGASTHEQYF. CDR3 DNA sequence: TGTGCCAGCAGCTTTGGGGCTAGTACGCACGAGCAGTACTTC.

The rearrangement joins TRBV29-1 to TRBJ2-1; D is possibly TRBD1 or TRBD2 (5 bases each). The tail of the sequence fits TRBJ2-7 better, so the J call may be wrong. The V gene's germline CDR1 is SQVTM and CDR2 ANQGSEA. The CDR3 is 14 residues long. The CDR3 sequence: CSVEEVGVVREQYF. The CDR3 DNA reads TGCAGCGTTGAAGAGGTGGGGGTTGTAAGGGAGCAGTACTTC.

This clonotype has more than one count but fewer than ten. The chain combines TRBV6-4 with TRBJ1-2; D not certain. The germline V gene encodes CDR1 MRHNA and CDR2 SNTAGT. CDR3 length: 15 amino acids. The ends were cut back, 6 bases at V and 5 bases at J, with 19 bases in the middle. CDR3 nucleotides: TGTGCCAGCAGCCCGTTGTCATTTAGCACTTATGGCTACACCTTC. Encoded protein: CASSPLSFSTYGYTF.

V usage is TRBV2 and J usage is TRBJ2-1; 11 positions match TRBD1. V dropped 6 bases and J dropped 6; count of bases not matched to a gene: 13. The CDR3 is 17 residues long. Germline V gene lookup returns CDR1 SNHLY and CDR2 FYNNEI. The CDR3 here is CASSYADSGTGGNEQFF. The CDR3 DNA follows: TGTGCCAGCAGCTACGCAGATAGCGGGACAGGGGGCAATGAGCAGTTCTTC.

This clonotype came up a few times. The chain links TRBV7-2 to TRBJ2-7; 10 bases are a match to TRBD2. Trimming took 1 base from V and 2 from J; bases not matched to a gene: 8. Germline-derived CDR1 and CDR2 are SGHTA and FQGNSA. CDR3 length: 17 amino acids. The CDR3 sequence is CASSLVLAGVSPYEQYF. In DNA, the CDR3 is TGTGCCAGCAGCTTAGTGCTAGCGGGAGTTTCTCCCTACGAGCAGTACTTC.

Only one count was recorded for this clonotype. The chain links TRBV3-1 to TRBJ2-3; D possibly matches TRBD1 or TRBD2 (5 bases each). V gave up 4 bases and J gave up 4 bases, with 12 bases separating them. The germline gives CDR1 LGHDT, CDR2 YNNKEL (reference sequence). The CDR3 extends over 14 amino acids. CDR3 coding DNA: TGTGCCAGCAGCCGAGCTCAGGGACCAGATACGCAGTATTTT. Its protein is CASSRAQGPDTQYF.

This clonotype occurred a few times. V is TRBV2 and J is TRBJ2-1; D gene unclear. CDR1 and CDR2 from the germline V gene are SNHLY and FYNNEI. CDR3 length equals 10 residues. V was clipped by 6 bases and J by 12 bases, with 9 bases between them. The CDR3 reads CASSQTGQFF. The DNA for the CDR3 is TGTGCCAGCAGCCAAACTGGGCAGTTCTTC.

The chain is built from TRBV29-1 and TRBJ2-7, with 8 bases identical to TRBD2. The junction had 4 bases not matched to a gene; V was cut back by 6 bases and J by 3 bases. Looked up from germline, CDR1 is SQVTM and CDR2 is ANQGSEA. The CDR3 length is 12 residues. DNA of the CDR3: TGCAGCGTAGCGGGAGTTGGCTACGAGCAGTACTTC. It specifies CSVAGVGYEQYF.

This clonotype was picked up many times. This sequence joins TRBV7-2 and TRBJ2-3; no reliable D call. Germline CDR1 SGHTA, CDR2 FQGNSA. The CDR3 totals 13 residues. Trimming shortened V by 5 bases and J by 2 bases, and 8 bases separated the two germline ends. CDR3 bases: TGTGCCAGCAGCCTATTGCCCACAGATACGCAGTATTTT. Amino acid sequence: CASSLLPTDTQYF.

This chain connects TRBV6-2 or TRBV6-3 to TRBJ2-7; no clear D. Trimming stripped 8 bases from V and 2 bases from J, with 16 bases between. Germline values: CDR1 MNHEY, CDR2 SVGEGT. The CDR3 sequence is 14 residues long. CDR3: CASGTTGHTYEQYF. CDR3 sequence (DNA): TGTGCCAGCGGAACTACCGGGCATACCTACGAGCAGTACTTC.

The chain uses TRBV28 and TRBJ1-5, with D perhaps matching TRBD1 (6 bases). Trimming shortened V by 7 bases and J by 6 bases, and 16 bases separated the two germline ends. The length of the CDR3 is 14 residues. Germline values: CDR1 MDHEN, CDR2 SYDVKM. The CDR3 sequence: CASISGAGGQPQHF. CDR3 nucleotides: TGTGCCAGCATTTCAGGGGCCGGGGGTCAGCCCCAGCATTTT.

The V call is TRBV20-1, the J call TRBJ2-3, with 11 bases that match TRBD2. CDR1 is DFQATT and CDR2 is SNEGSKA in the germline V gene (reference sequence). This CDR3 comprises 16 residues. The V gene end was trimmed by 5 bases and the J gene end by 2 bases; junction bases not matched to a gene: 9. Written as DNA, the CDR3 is TGCAGTGCTGTTGAACTAGCGGGGGACACCACAGATACGCAGTATTTT. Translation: CSAVELAGDTTDTQYF.

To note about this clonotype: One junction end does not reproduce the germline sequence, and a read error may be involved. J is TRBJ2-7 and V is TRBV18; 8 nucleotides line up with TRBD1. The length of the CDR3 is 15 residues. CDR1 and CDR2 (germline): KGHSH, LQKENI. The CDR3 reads CASSPGDRRYYERYF. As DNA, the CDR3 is TGTGCCAGCTCACCCGGGGACAGGAGATACTACGAGCGGTACTTC. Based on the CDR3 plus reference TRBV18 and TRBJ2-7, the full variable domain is NAGVMQNPRHLVRRRGQEARLRCSPMKGHSHVYWYRQLPEEGLKFMVYLQKENIIDESGMPKERFSAEFPKEGPSILRIQQVVRGDSAAYFCASSPGDRRYYERYFGPGTRLTVT.

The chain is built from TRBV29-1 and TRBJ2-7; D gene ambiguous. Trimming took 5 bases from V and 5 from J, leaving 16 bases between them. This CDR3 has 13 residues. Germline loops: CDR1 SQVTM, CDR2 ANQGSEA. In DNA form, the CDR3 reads TGCAGCGTTCAAACTCTCCAAGCCCACGAGCAGTACTTC. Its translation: CSVQTLQAHEQYF.

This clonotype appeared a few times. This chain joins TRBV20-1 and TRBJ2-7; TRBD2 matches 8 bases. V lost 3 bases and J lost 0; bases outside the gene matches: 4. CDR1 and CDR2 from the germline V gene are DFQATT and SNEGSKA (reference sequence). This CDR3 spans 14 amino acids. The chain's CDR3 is CSASPAGASYEQYF. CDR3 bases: TGCAGTGCTAGCCCAGCGGGGGCCTCCTACGAGCAGTACTTC.

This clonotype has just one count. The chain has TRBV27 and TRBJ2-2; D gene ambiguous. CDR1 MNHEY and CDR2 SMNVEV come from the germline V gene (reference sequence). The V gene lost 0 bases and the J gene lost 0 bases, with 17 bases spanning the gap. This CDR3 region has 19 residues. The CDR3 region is CASSLSIGMVGTNTGELFF. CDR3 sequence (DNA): TGTGCCAGCAGTTTATCAATCGGCATGGTGGGGACGAACACCGGGGAGCTGTTTTTT.

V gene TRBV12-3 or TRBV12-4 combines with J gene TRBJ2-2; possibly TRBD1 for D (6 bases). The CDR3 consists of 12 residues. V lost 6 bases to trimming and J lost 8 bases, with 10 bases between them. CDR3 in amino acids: CASSPGVGELFF. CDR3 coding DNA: TGTGCCAGCAGCCCAGGGGTGGGGGAGCTGTTTTTT.

CDR3 loop: CASSFQNERYF. For the CDR3, the DNA is TGTGCCAGCAGTTTTCAGAATGAGCGGTACTTC. The V and J genes are TRBV6-2 or TRBV6-3 and TRBJ2-5, with D hard to call. This CDR3 is built from 11 residues. The ends were cut back, 4 bases at V and 13 bases at J, with 13 bases in the middle. Germline values: CDR1 MNHEY, CDR2 SVGEGT.

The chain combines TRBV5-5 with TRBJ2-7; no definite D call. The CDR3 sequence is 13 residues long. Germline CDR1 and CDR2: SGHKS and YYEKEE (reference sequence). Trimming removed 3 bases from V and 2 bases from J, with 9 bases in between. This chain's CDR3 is CASSSTVTYEQYF. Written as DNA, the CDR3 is TGTGCCAGCAGCTCGACGGTTACCTACGAGCAGTACTTC.

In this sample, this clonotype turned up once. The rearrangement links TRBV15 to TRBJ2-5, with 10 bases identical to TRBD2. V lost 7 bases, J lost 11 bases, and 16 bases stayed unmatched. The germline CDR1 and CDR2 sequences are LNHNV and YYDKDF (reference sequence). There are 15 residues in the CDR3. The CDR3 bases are TGTGCCACCAAAAGCGGGAGGGATAAAAACAATGAGCAGTACTTC. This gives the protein CATKSGRDKNNEQYF.

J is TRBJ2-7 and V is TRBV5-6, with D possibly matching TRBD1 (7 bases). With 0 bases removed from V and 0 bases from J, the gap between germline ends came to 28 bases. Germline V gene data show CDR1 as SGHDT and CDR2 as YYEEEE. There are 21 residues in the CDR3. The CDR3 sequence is CASSLGVTGEVVYSRSYEQYF. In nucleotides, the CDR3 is TGTGCCAGCAGCTTGGGGGTTACAGGGGAGGTGGTCTATTCGCGCTCCTACGAGCAGTACTTC.